This TCR beta chain was captured in a study of control samples from healthy donors and cancer patients. This CDR3 spans 21 amino acids. V lost 1 base to trimming and J lost 0 bases; unmatched junction nucleotides: 18. From germline, CDR1 is LGHDT and CDR2 YNNKEL (reference sequence). Clones were sequenced by immunoSEQ multiplex PCR, and TCRdb holds only the in-frame ones, with some missing. The table lists more than 25,000 clones, around 94% of them singletons, with just over 6.5% in the top ten. Material for sequencing was blood. The rearrangement links TRBV3-1 (or the pseudogene TRBV3-2) to TRBJ2-3, with 8 positions matching TRBD2. This receptor was obtained from a man aged 55-75 years in good health. The CDR3 here is CASSQGDYGFLAGLSTDTQYF. In nucleotides, the CDR3 is TGTGCCAGCAGCCAAGGGGACTATGGGTTTCTAGCGGGCCTTAGCACAGATACGCAGTATTTT.